Following are 27 T cell receptor beta chains from one sample sequenced in a study of cytomegalovirus exposure and HLA in healthy donors. This PCR relied on a set of 60 Vbeta primers and 13 Jbeta primers. Using immunoSEQ multiplex PCR, the repertoire was profiled, and TCRdb retains in-frame clones only, with some absent. The table lists 130,000 or so clones, more than 75% of them singletons. The specimen was PBMCs. These receptors all come from a male donor in good health and CMV-seronegative.

The chain uses TRBV4-2 and TRBJ2-7, with TRBD1 matching 10 bases. With V trimmed by 0 bases and J by 5 bases, 4 bases remained unmatched. From germline, CDR1 is LGHNA and CDR2 YNFKEQ. The CDR3 extends over 15 amino acids. CDR3 sequence reads: CASSQDATGGDEQYF. The CDR3 nucleotides are TGTGCCAGCAGCCAAGATGCGACAGGGGGCGACGAGCAGTACTTC.

The J gene is TRBJ1-6, the V gene TRBV4-3; D might be TRBD1 (5 bases). The ends were cut back, 1 base at V and 5 bases at J, with 15 bases in the middle. The CDR3 covers 17 residues. Germline V gene lookup returns CDR1 LGHNA and CDR2 YSLEER. In DNA form, the CDR3 reads TGCGCCAGCAGCCAAGCCCAAAAGGGGTTGGATAATTCACCCCTCCACTTT. Its translation: CASSQAQKGLDNSPLHF.

The chain joins TRBV6-4 to TRBJ2-1, with 7 bases fitting TRBD2. The CDR3 covers 15 residues. CDR1 is MRHNA, CDR2 SNTAGT, per germline. Germline trimming cut 6 bases from V and 0 bases from J; bases unmatched to any gene: 5. CDR3 loop: CASSQRGNSYNEQFF. Written as DNA, the CDR3 is TGTGCCAGCAGCCAGCGGGGTAACTCCTACAATGAGCAGTTCTTC.

This clone has just a few counts. The CDR3 sequence: CASSYSGLQPQHF. CDR3 DNA sequence: TGTGCCAGCAGTTACTCGGGGCTGCAGCCCCAGCATTTT. This rearrangement joins TRBV6-5 to TRBJ1-5; D perhaps matches TRBD1 (5 bases). Trimming left V 0 bases short and J 7 bases short, with 7 bases between. Germline CDR1 MNHEY, CDR2 SVGAGI. This CDR3 has 13 residues.

About this clone: One end of the junction is discordant with germline, which a read error may explain. This sequence joins TRBV7-9 and TRBJ1-6, with D possibly TRBD1 on 6 matching bases. This CDR3 comprises 16 residues. CDR1 SEHNR and CDR2 FQNEAQ come from the germline V gene (reference sequence). The CDR3 loop is CASSLAGARLNSPLHF. The CDR3 DNA reads as TGTGCCAGCAGCCTAGCGGGGGCCAGACTAAATTCACCCCTCCACTTT. The whole variable domain, filled in from reference TRBV7-9 and TRBJ1-6, reads DTGVSQNPRHKITKRGQNVTFRCDPISEHNRLYWYRQTLGQGPEFLTYFQNEAQLEKSRLLSDRFSAERPKGSFSTLEIQRTEQGDSAMYLCASSLAGARLNSPLHFGNGTRLTVT.

This chain uses TRBV7-6 with TRBJ1-3, with 7 bases lining up with TRBD1. The CDR3 is 17 amino acids. J gave up 2 bases and V 1 base, and 8 bases lay outside the gene matches. Germline V lookup: CDR1 SGHVS, CDR2 FNYEAQ. The CDR3 protein is CASSLEWGQRTGNTIYF. CDR3 nucleotide sequence: TGTGCCAGCAGCTTAGAATGGGGACAGAGAACTGGAAACACCATATATTTT.

The rearrangement links TRBV5-1 to TRBJ2-3; 12 bases agree with TRBD2. Trimming removed 0 bases from V and 6 bases from J; junction bases left unmatched: 8. Germline V gives CDR1 SGHRS, CDR2 YFSETQ. The CDR3 has 17 amino acids. CDR3 DNA: TGCGCCAGCAGCTTGGCCGTACTAGCGGGGGGCGTGGATACGCAGTATTTT. Protein sequence: CASSLAVLAGGVDTQYF.

This chain joins TRBV14 and TRBJ2-2; 8 bases line up with TRBD2. The germline V gene encodes CDR1 SGHDN and CDR2 FVKESK. The CDR3 extends over 15 amino acids. V lost 3 bases to trimming and J lost 5 bases; unmatched junction nucleotides: 5. This CDR3 reads CASSQRLASTGELFF. The CDR3 DNA follows: TGTGCCAGCAGCCAGCGACTAGCGAGTACCGGGGAGCTGTTTTTT.

The rearrangement uses TRBV11-1 and TRBJ1-1; TRBD1 aligns across 7 bases. Germline CDR1 reads SGHAT; CDR2 reads FQDESV (reference sequence). The CDR3 is made up of 14 amino acids. The ends lost 5 bases at V and 5 bases at J; junction bases unmatched: 8. CDR3 DNA sequence: TGTGCCAGCAGCGTCGGGACAGCCCCAACTGAAGCTTTCTTT. Its protein product is CASSVGTAPTEAFF.

The gene calls are TRBV11-2 and TRBJ1-5; D gene uncertain. V was shortened by 5 bases and J by 2 bases, with 10 bases between the two germline ends. The CDR3 length is 14 residues. CDR1 and CDR2 from the germline V gene are SGHAT and FQNNGV. CDR3: CASSAGERNQPQHF. The CDR3 region has the DNA TGTGCCAGCAGCGCCGGGGAGCGCAATCAGCCCCAGCATTTT.

In this sample, this clone turned up a few times. The chain recombines TRBV19 with TRBJ2-7, with D uncertain. V was trimmed by 5 bases and J by 0 bases, leaving 8 bases between them. This CDR3 contains 13 residues. Germline V CDR1 and CDR2: LNHDA, SQIVND (reference sequence). In nucleotides, the CDR3 is TGTGCCAGTAGTCAAGCCACCTCCTACGAGCAGTACTTC. Its translation: CASSQATSYEQYF.

V and J are TRBV5-4 and TRBJ2-7; 10 nucleotides line up with TRBD1. With V trimmed by 3 bases and J by 2 bases, 2 bases remained unmatched. This CDR3 is 14 amino acids long. The germline gives CDR1 SGHNT, CDR2 YYREEE (reference sequence). The CDR3, as DNA: TGTGCCAGCAGCTGGGGACAGGGGACCTACGAGCAGTACTTC. Amino acid sequence: CASSWGQGTYEQYF.

The rearrangement joins TRBV6-6 to TRBJ2-5; 8 bases agree with TRBD1. J lost 5 bases, V lost 0 bases, and 5 bases had no gene match. This CDR3 is 15 amino acids long. CDR1 is MNHNY and CDR2 is SVGAGI in the germline V gene (reference sequence). In nucleotides, the CDR3 is TGTGCCAGCAGTTACTCGGGCAGGGGGCCCGAGACCCAGTACTTC. Its translation: CASSYSGRGPETQYF.

This chain links TRBV4-3 with TRBJ1-2; possibly TRBD1 for D (5 bases). Deletions cut 2 bases from V and 8 bases from J, with 18 bases between. The CDR3 has 15 amino acids. Germline CDR1 LGHNA, CDR2 YSLEER. The CDR3 region is CASSQIGRDPLGYTF. The CDR3 DNA is TGCGCCAGCAGCCAAATCGGGCGGGACCCCCTCGGCTACACCTTC.

The genes are TRBV10-3 and TRBJ2-5, with D possibly TRBD1 on 5 matching bases. This CDR3 is built from 16 residues. Trimming removed 2 bases at V and 0 bases at J, with 13 bases between. Germline V gene lookup returns CDR1 ENHRY and CDR2 SYGVKD. The CDR3 DNA is TGTGCCATCAGTGAGATCCTACAGGTGTACCAAGAGACCCAGTACTTC. This codes for CAISEILQVYQETQYF.

J is TRBJ2-3 and V is TRBV4-1, with a tentative D call TRBD2 (5 bases). Deletions cut 3 bases from V and 7 bases from J, with 8 bases between. Germline V gene sequence: CDR1 MGHRA, CDR2 YSYEKL. CDR3 length equals 12 residues. CDR3 DNA: TGCGCCAGCAGCCAGGACTCTCATACGCAGTATTTT. This translates into CASSQDSHTQYF.

The chain has TRBV6-6 and TRBJ1-6, with 11 bases identical to TRBD1. V was clipped by 8 bases and J by 8 bases; unmatched bases: 2. The length of the CDR3 is 13 residues. CDR1 is MNHNY, CDR2 SVGAGI, per germline (reference sequence). CDR3 protein: CASGGQGDSPLHF. Written as DNA, the CDR3 is TGTGCCAGCGGGGGACAGGGGGATTCACCCCTCCACTTT.

The rearrangement uses TRBV14 and TRBJ1-3; no firm D call. The V gene's germline CDR1 is SGHDN and CDR2 FVKESK. V dropped 2 bases and J dropped 0 bases, with 17 bases sitting between them. The CDR3 runs 18 residues. Written as DNA, the CDR3 is TGTGCCAGCAGCCAAATATTGCGGGCGCCGGACTCTGGAAACACCATATATTTT. Protein product: CASSQILRAPDSGNTIYF.

The DNA for the CDR3 is TGTGCCAGTAGTACTCAGGGCCCCACTGAAGCTTTCTTT. The encoded protein is CASSTQGPTEAFF. The rearrangement uses TRBV19 and TRBJ1-1, with a possible D match to TRBD1 (5 bases). The V gene lost 4 bases and the J gene lost 4 bases, with 10 bases spanning the gap. CDR1 is LNHDA, CDR2 SQIVND, per germline (reference sequence). The CDR3 extends over 13 amino acids.

This rearrangement joins TRBV9 to TRBJ1-3; the D gene is possibly TRBD1 (6 bases). CDR1 and CDR2 from the germline V gene are SGDLS and YYNGEE. The CDR3 loop spans 19 amino acids. The V gene lost 0 bases and the J gene lost 0 bases, with 19 bases spanning the gap. CDR3 in DNA: TGTGCCAGCAGCGTAGAGGACAGCACCTACCGGATCTCTGGAAACACCATATATTTT. It is translated as CASSVEDSTYRISGNTIYF.

Remarks on this clone: In the same sample, other DNA sequences code for this CDR3. The chain carries TRBV5-1 and TRBJ2-5; a weak D match, TRBD2 (5 bases). Trimming pared 0 bases from V and 5 bases from J, leaving 14 bases between. The CDR3 length is 15 residues. Germline-derived CDR1 and CDR2 are SGHRS and YFSETQ. The CDR3 DNA is TGCGCCAGCAGCTTGGCCGCACTAGTAGGCGAGACCCAGTACTTC. Residues: CASSLAALVGETQYF.

V is TRBV7-2 and J is TRBJ2-6; 7 bases fit TRBD1. Unmatched junction bases numbered 10, after V lost 2 bases and J lost 3 bases. Germline CDR1 is SGHTA and CDR2 is FQGNSA. The length of the CDR3 is 18 residues. CDR3 in amino acids: CASSLTGTALVGANVLTF. In DNA, the CDR3 is TGTGCCAGCAGCTTAACCGGGACAGCGCTAGTTGGGGCCAACGTCCTGACTTTC. Filled out from reference TRBV7-2 and TRBJ2-6, the complete variable domain reads GAGVSQSPSNKVTEKGKDVELRCDPISGHTALYWYRQSLGQGLEFLIYFQGNSAPDKSGLPSDRFSAERTGGSVSTLTIQRTQQEDSAVYLCASSLTGTALVGANVLTFGAGSRLTVL.

The chain couples TRBV7-2 to TRBJ1-4, with TRBD1 matching 9 bases. This CDR3 region has 15 residues. V shed 5 bases and J 4 bases; nucleotides not matched to a gene: 5. Germline loops: CDR1 SGHTA, CDR2 FQGNSA. The CDR3 reads CASSPGQGINEKLFF. The CDR3 DNA follows: TGTGCCAGCAGCCCAGGACAGGGGATTAATGAAAAACTGTTTTTT.

The chain combines TRBV4-1 with TRBJ2-1; 9 bases are shared with TRBD1. CDR1 MGHRA and CDR2 YSYEKL come from the germline V gene. The CDR3 is made up of 16 amino acids. V lost 1 base, J lost 7 bases, and 8 bases stayed unmatched. CDR3 loop: CASSQASGTGWNEQFF. The CDR3 nucleotides read TGCGCCAGCAGCCAAGCTTCCGGGACAGGGTGGAATGAGCAGTTCTTC.

V and J are TRBV5-4 and TRBJ2-3, with TRBD2 matching over 8 bases. Trimming at V came to 4 bases and at J to 4 bases, leaving 8 bases not matched to a gene. Germline CDR1 is SGHNT and CDR2 is YYREEE (reference sequence). The CDR3 sequence is 15 residues long. The CDR3 nucleotides are TGTGCCAGCAGCCGTGGCAGCGGGGGATCAGATACGCAGTATTTT. Translation: CASSRGSGGSDTQYF.

This chain connects TRBV6-5 to TRBJ2-7; D may be TRBD2 (7 bases). The CDR3 consists of 14 residues. V lost 6 bases and J lost 2, with 14 bases in between. Germline CDR1 and CDR2: MNHEY and SVGAGI. CDR3 in DNA: TGTGCCAGCAGCAAAAGGGGGGGCGCCTACGAGCAGTACTTC. It encodes CASSKRGGAYEQYF.

The chain carries TRBV29-1 and TRBJ1-2, with 7 bases fitting TRBD1. In germline, CDR1 is SQVTM, CDR2 ANQGSEA. V shed 7 bases, J shed 3 bases, and the junction held 2 bases outside the gene matches. The CDR3 is made up of 11 amino acids. CDR3 region: CSGGTDYGYTF. DNA of the CDR3: TGCAGCGGAGGGACAGACTATGGCTACACCTTC.